The 21 T cell receptor beta chains presented below share a single source sample, sequenced in a study of cytomegalovirus exposure and HLA in healthy donors (dated by TCRdb to 2015 to 2018). Library preparation was by the immunoSEQ multiplex PCR assay. The multiplex PCR relied on a mix of 60 forward primers for TCR Vbeta segments and 13 reverse primers for TCR Jbeta segments. In TCRdb, the immuneACCESS table is reduced to in-frame sequences with V and J assigned. These tables do not hold every clone; where another copy was compared, an unresolved V gene accounts for under half, and the others remain unexplained. The sample table shows 100,000 to 150,000 clones, and 75% are seen once. The biggest ten clones account for about 2.8% of the sample. The source material was PBMCs. The receptor set was obtained from a woman between 40 and 55 years old in good health and CMV-seropositive.

The CDR3 DNA reads as TGTGCCAGCAGTTTGGGACTAGCGACAGATACGCAGTATTTT. Its protein is CASSLGLATDTQYF. The chain couples TRBV6-5 to TRBJ2-3; TRBD2 agrees at 10 bases. The V segment lost 4 bases and the J segment 3 bases; nucleotides outside the gene matches: 1. Germline V gives CDR1 MNHEY, CDR2 SVGAGI. CDR3 length: 14 residues.

The rearrangement joins TRBV7-8 to TRBJ1-4; 7 nucleotides match TRBD1. The V gene end was trimmed by 4 bases and the J gene end by 0 bases; junction bases not matched to a gene: 5. Germline V CDR1 and CDR2: SGHVS, FQNEAQ. The CDR3 length is 16 residues. The CDR3 DNA is TGTGCCAGCAGCTCAGGGGGTGGTGCAACTAATGAAAAACTGTTTTTT. Its translation: CASSSGGGATNEKLFF.

This chain connects TRBV7-9 to TRBJ2-7, with TRBD2 matching over 8 bases. Germline V CDR1 and CDR2: SEHNR, FQNEAQ (reference sequence). Trimming took 5 bases from V and 2 from J; bases not matched to a gene: 8. CDR3 length: 15 amino acids. The CDR3 here is CASSAQAGGTYEQYF. The CDR3 DNA reads TGTGCCAGCAGCGCACAGGCGGGGGGCACCTACGAGCAGTACTTC.

The rearrangement joins TRBV28 to TRBJ1-5; TRBD1 agrees at 7 bases. In germline, CDR1 is MDHEN, CDR2 SYDVKM. V shed 7 bases and J 5 bases; nucleotides not matched to a gene: 17. The CDR3 runs 17 residues. The CDR3 bases are TGTGCCAGCAAGGTCCGAGACAGGGTGTCTGTCCATCAGCCCCAGCATTTT. It yields the protein CASKVRDRVSVHQPQHF.

V usage is TRBV29-1 and J usage is TRBJ1-5; D not resolved. In germline, CDR1 is SQVTM, CDR2 ANQGSEA. V shed 4 bases and J shed 3 bases, with 13 bases lying between them. This CDR3 is 14 amino acids long. CDR3: CSVAPDGVNQPQHF. The DNA for the CDR3 is TGCAGCGTTGCTCCAGACGGGGTCAATCAGCCCCAGCATTTT.

CDR3 residues: CASSPSFSSGRVNIQYF. DNA of the CDR3: TGTGCCAGCAGTCCCTCATTCTCTAGCGGGAGAGTTAACATTCAGTACTTC. V usage is TRBV28 and J usage is TRBJ2-4; 10 nucleotides agree with TRBD2. Germline CDR1 reads MDHEN; CDR2 reads SYDVKM. V dropped 5 bases and J dropped 7; count of bases not matched to a gene: 14. The CDR3 is 17 amino acids.

Here the CDR3 reads CASSPHEPSSYEQYF. The CDR3, as DNA: TGTGCCAGCAGCCCCCATGAGCCGAGCTCCTACGAGCAGTACTTC. The chain joins TRBV9 to TRBJ2-7; unclear D gene. The CDR3 has 15 residues. With 4 bases removed from V and 0 bases from J, the gap between germline ends came to 14 bases. CDR1 and CDR2 from the germline V gene are SGDLS and YYNGEE.

Concerning this clone itself: Additional DNA sequences in this sample encode the identical CDR3. The chain joins TRBV4-1 to TRBJ2-7; TRBD2 is a possible D gene (6 bases). Deletions cut 0 bases from V and 4 bases from J, with 10 bases between. The CDR3 extends over 14 amino acids. Germline CDR1 and CDR2: MGHRA and YSYEKL. The CDR3 bases are TGCGCCAGCAGCCAAGATCGTGGAGGGTACGAGCAGTACTTC. Translating gives CASSQDRGGYEQYF.

This clone has more than one count but fewer than ten. This CDR3 reads CASSLQGKDQPQHF. CDR3 DNA: TGTGCCAGCAGTCTACAGGGAAAGGATCAGCCCCAGCATTTT. The rearrangement links TRBV6-5 to TRBJ1-5; TRBD1 might be the D (6 bases). The CDR3 spans 14 residues. CDR1 MNHEY and CDR2 SVGAGI come from the germline V gene. V shed 5 bases and J shed 5 bases, with 13 bases lying between them.

V and J are TRBV6-1 and TRBJ2-7; TRBD2 agrees at 9 bases. Losses at the gene ends were 6 bases for V and 3 bases for J; bases not matched to a gene: 9. Per germline, CDR1 MNHNS and CDR2 SASEGT. The CDR3 length is 15 residues. CDR3 coding DNA: TGTGCCAGCAGCGATCTAGCGGGAACGAACTACGAGCAGTACTTC. The encoded protein is CASSDLAGTNYEQYF.

The CDR3 region is CASSYRTEGYEQYF. For the CDR3, the DNA is TGTGCCAGCAGTTATCGGACAGAGGGCTACGAGCAGTACTTC. The chain employs TRBV6-5 and TRBJ2-7; a possible D gene is TRBD1 (6 bases). Germline CDR1 reads MNHEY; CDR2 reads SVGAGI. The CDR3 has 14 residues. The V gene lost 3 bases and the J gene lost 3 bases, with 12 bases spanning the gap.

The chain employs TRBV25-1 and TRBJ1-1, with 7 nucleotides matching TRBD1. The CDR3 has 15 amino acids. Germline V gene lookup returns CDR1 MGHDK and CDR2 SYGVNS. V was clipped by 5 bases and J by 4 bases; unmatched bases: 10. CDR3 residues: CASSPGQPGITEAFF. CDR3 nucleotides: TGTGCCAGCAGTCCGGGACAGCCAGGGATCACTGAAGCTTTCTTT.

The chain uses TRBV5-5 and TRBJ1-1, with D perhaps matching TRBD1 (5 bases). V lost 0 bases and J lost 0, with 12 bases in between. The CDR3 runs to 16 residues. Germline CDR1 reads SGHKS; CDR2 reads YYEKEE (reference sequence). The CDR3 reads CASSLGHRFMNTEAFF. The CDR3 region has the DNA TGTGCCAGCAGCTTGGGACACAGGTTCATGAACACTGAAGCTTTCTTT.

V and J are TRBV28 and TRBJ1-5; 7 bases align to TRBD1. Germline CDR1 and CDR2: MDHEN and SYDVKM. V lost 6 bases, J lost 2 bases, and 1 base stayed unmatched. This CDR3 contains 13 residues. As DNA, the CDR3 is TGTGCCAGCAGCCAGGGGGGCAATCAGCCCCAGCATTTT. Translating it yields CASSQGGNQPQHF.

This clone was seen more than once but under ten times. This chain joins TRBV5-1 and TRBJ1-1; 8 bases match TRBD1. The CDR3 is 17 residues long. CDR1 and CDR2 from the germline V gene are SGHRS and YFSETQ. After removal of 2 bases from V and 0 bases from J, the junction contained 9 bases not matched to a gene. CDR3 amino acids: CASSLQGGPGMNTEAFF. The CDR3 DNA follows: TGCGCCAGCAGCTTACAGGGGGGCCCAGGGATGAACACTGAAGCTTTCTTT.

As for this clone: With only one base between it and a far larger clone, this is likely a read error. J is TRBJ1-1 and V is TRBV30, with D possibly matching TRBD1 (5 bases). Per germline, CDR1 GTSNPN and CDR2 SVGIG (reference sequence). Trimming shortened V by 0 bases and J by 4 bases, and 18 bases separated the two germline ends. The CDR3 totals 16 residues. DNA for the CDR3: TGTGCCTGGAGTGTAGAAGCGGGGGTAGTTGGCACTGAAGCTTTCTTT. Its translation: CAWSVEAGVVGTEAFF.

The sample holds a few counts of this clone. The chain has TRBV5-1 and TRBJ1-5; 8 nucleotides align to TRBD1. Trimming cost V 1 base and J 5 bases; bases outside gene matches: 2. Germline V gives CDR1 SGHRS, CDR2 YFSETQ. CDR3 length equals 14 residues. CDR3 sequence: CASSLKQGDQPQHF. The CDR3 nucleotides are TGCGCCAGCAGCTTGAAACAGGGGGATCAGCCCCAGCATTTT. The entire variable domain, with the rest obtained from reference TRBV5-1 and TRBJ1-5, is as follows: KAGVTQTPRYLIKTRGQQVTLSCSPISGHRSVSWYQQTPGQGLQFLFEYFSETQRNKGNFPGRFSGRQFSNSRSEMNVSTLELGDSALYLCASSLKQGDQPQHFGDGTRLSIL.

CDR3 nucleotides: TGTGCCAGCAGATCCCGAGACAGGGGCAGACAGCCCCAGCATTTT. It specifies CASRSRDRGRQPQHF. The chain uses TRBV28 and TRBJ1-5, with 8 bases matching TRBD1. The J segment lost 7 bases and the V segment lost 6 bases, leaving 11 bases of the junction unmatched. Germline V gene data show CDR1 as MDHEN and CDR2 as SYDVKM. The CDR3 runs to 15 residues.

V is TRBV15 and J is TRBJ2-1; 12 bases fit TRBD2. Germline V gene sequence: CDR1 LNHNV, CDR2 YYDKDF (reference sequence). The J segment lost 2 bases and the V segment lost 1 base, leaving 3 bases of the junction unmatched. CDR3 length equals 17 residues. The CDR3 sequence is CATSRGTSGNTYNEQFF. As DNA, the CDR3 is TGTGCCACCAGCAGAGGGACTAGCGGGAACACCTACAATGAGCAGTTCTTC. The variable domain in full, completed from reference TRBV15 and TRBJ2-1, reads DAMVIQNPRYQVTQFGKPVTLSCSQTLNHNVMYWYQQKSSQAPKLLFHYYDKDFNNEADTPDNFQSRRPNTSFCFLDIRSPGLGDTAMYLCATSRGTSGNTYNEQFFGPGTRLTVL.

This clone was counted a single time. The CDR3 bases are TGCAGCGTTGTCCCTCCCCCGGGGTGGAACACTGAAGCTTTCTTT. Translated: CSVVPPPGWNTEAFF. J is TRBJ1-1 and V is TRBV29-1; D is unresolved. The germline V gene encodes CDR1 SQVTM and CDR2 ANQGSEA. V lost 4 bases and J lost 1, with 16 bases in between. This CDR3 comprises 15 residues.

This clone appeared a single time. The rearrangement joins TRBV27 to TRBJ1-5; the D gene is possibly TRBD1 (6 bases). V shed 8 bases and J shed 6 bases, with 14 bases lying between them. Germline values: CDR1 MNHEY, CDR2 SMNVEV (reference sequence). CDR3 length: 13 amino acids. The CDR3 DNA is TGTGCCAGCGCTGGTGGCAGGGGTCAGCCCCAGCATTTT. It codes for CASAGGRGQPQHF.